These 28 T cell receptor beta chains share one sample of origin, sequenced in a study of breast tumors, draining lymph nodes, adjacent tissues. Breast cancer patients provided tissue from their axillary draining lymph nodes. TCRdb processed the multiplex PCR reads anew with MiXCR; each CDR3 protein has one entry. The repertoire holds some 150,000 distinct CDR3 sequences, with more than 20% as singletons. Specimen: axillary lymph node tissue. Source of these receptors: a female donor with breast cancer. Some clones in this sample may be carry-over from other donors' samples.

The chain combines TRBV2 with TRBJ1-1; a weak D match, TRBD1 (6 bases). The CDR3 consists of 13 residues. The V gene's germline CDR1 is SNHLY and CDR2 FYNNEI. The germline V and J ends were trimmed by 7 bases and 4 bases, with 13 bases remaining between them. Written as DNA, the CDR3 is TGTGCCAGCACCACAGGGAGGGCCACTGAAGCTTTCTTT. It translates to CASTTGRATEAFF.

This clonotype has a count of ten or more. The chain uses TRBV12-3 or TRBV12-4 and TRBJ1-2; D is possibly TRBD1 (6 bases). This CDR3 region has 16 residues. The germline V and J ends were trimmed by 7 bases and 0 bases, with 18 bases remaining between them. The CDR3 loop is CASTIHGGRANYGYTF. CDR3 bases: TGTGCCAGCACCATCCACGGGGGCAGAGCTAACTATGGCTACACCTTC.

As to this clonotype: A read error may be the cause here, since a much bigger clone is one base away. The genes are TRBV4-1 and TRBJ2-3; D perhaps matches TRBD1 (5 bases). CDR1 is MGHRA and CDR2 is YSYEKL in the germline V gene. There are 13 residues in the CDR3. The CDR3 region is CACSHPGTDTQYF. The CDR3 DNA reads TGCGCCTGCAGCCACCCAGGGACAGATACGCAGTATTTT.

In this sample, this clonotype turned up a few times. J is TRBJ2-6 and V is TRBV19; the D is unclear. The V gene's germline CDR1 is LNHDA and CDR2 SQIVND (reference sequence). The CDR3 consists of 15 residues. V dropped 2 bases and J dropped 0 bases, with 5 bases sitting between them. CDR3 DNA sequence: TGTGCCAGTAGTATAAAGAGCTCTGGGGCCAACGTCCTGACTTTC. Translated, it gives CASSIKSSGANVLTF.

To note about this clonotype: A read error may account for a junction end that differs from germline. The V gene is TRBV3-1, the J gene TRBJ2-1; 16 bases line up with TRBD2. This CDR3 region has 18 residues. Per germline, CDR1 LGHDT and CDR2 YNNKEL (reference sequence). CDR3 DNA sequence: TGTGCCAGCGGCCAAGAGGGACTAGCGGGAGGGCCTAGAGCTGAGCAGTTCTTC. This encodes CASGQEGLAGGPRAEQFF.

This clonotype was observed at least ten times. The chain carries TRBV30 and TRBJ2-2; D gene uncertain. Germline lookup yields CDR1 GTSNPN and CDR2 SVGIG (reference sequence). V was pared by 4 bases and J by 6 bases, with 12 bases between. CDR3 size: 13 residues. Here the CDR3 DNA reads TGTGCCTGGAATTCTCTCCTGGCCGGGGAGCTGTTTTTT. As protein: CAWNSLLAGELFF.

This clonotype occurred many times. This rearrangement joins TRBV7-8 to TRBJ1-2; D unresolved. Germline V gene data show CDR1 as SGHVS and CDR2 as FQNEAQ. The V end was cut by 0 bases, the J end by 6 bases, with 8 bases between. CDR3 length: 13 residues. The CDR3 loop reads CASSLASGNGYTF. The CDR3 DNA follows: TGTGCCAGCAGCTTAGCGTCCGGGAATGGCTACACCTTC. The variable domain in full, with the rest retrieved from reference TRBV7-8 and TRBJ1-2, is GAGVSQSPRYKVAKRGQDVALRCDPISGHVSLFWYQQALGQGPEFLTYFQNEAQLDKSGLPSDRFFAERPEGSVSTLKIQRTQQEDSAVYLCASSLASGNGYTFGSGTRLTVV.

The rearrangement uses TRBV27 and TRBJ2-1; 12 positions agree with TRBD2. In germline, CDR1 is MNHEY, CDR2 SMNVEV (reference sequence). This CDR3 is 15 amino acids long. V lost 4 bases, J lost 9 bases, and 7 bases stayed unmatched. The DNA of the CDR3 is TGTGCCAGCAGTTCGCGACTAGCGGGAGTTCGTGAGCAGTTCTTC. This gives the protein CASSSRLAGVREQFF.

Regarding this clonotype: A junction boundary mismatches the germline segment, possibly from a read error. This chain links TRBV12-3 or TRBV12-4 with TRBJ2-1, with D maybe TRBD2 (5 bases). CDR3 length equals 15 residues. The CDR3 DNA reads as TGTGCCAGCAGTTTAACCAGTGGAGGTACGGGTGAGCAGCTCTTC. Its translation is CASSLTSGGTGEQLF.

Concerning this clonotype: At one of its ends the junction is not consistent with the germline gene, which may arise from a read error. The V and J genes are TRBV10-3 and TRBJ2-7; unclear D gene. This CDR3 has 13 amino acids. In germline, CDR1 is ENHRY, CDR2 SYGVKD. The CDR3 nucleotides are TGTGCCGTCAGTGACCCTAGCTCCTACGAGCAGTACTTC. Its translation is CAVSDPSSYEQYF.

This clonotype has at least ten counts. The rearrangement joins TRBV27 to TRBJ1-2, with TRBD1 identical over 9 bases. This CDR3 has 15 amino acids. V was pared by 1 base and J by 4 bases, with 4 bases of the junction left unmatched. Germline CDR1 and CDR2: MNHEY and SMNVEV (reference sequence). The CDR3 coding sequence is TGTGCCAGCAGTTTATTGACAGGGGGTAGCTATGGCTACACCTTC. This sequence encodes CASSLLTGGSYGYTF.

The genes are TRBV5-1 and TRBJ2-1; D is possibly TRBD2 (5 bases). This CDR3 region has 14 residues. The ends were cut back, 0 bases at V and 3 bases at J, with 7 bases in the middle. Germline CDR1 is SGHRS and CDR2 is YFSETQ. DNA of the CDR3: TGCGCCAGCAGCTTGGGAGGGATCTACAATGAGCAGTTCTTC. This sequence encodes CASSLGGIYNEQFF. Complete variable domain (other parts from reference TRBV5-1 and TRBJ2-1): KAGVTQTPRYLIKTRGQQVTLSCSPISGHRSVSWYQQTPGQGLQFLFEYFSETQRNKGNFPGRFSGRQFSNSRSEMNVSTLELGDSALYLCASSLGGIYNEQFFGPGTRLTVL.

This clonotype appeared once. This may come from a read error, since a much larger clone is one base off. J is TRBJ2-2 and V is TRBV5-1; TRBD1 matches 7 bases. The trim removed 4 bases at V and 4 bases at J, leaving 4 bases unmatched. This CDR3 comprises 14 residues. Germline V gene data show CDR1 as SGHRS and CDR2 as YFSETQ. Here the CDR3 reads CASSRGQSTGELFF. The DNA for the CDR3 is TGCGCCAGCAGCAGGGGACAGAGCACCGGGGAGCTGTTTTTT. Full variable domain (outside the CDR3, taken from reference TRBV5-1 and TRBJ2-2): KAGVTQTPRYLIKTRGQQVTLSCSPISGHRSVSWYQQTPGQGLQFLFEYFSETQRNKGNFPGRFSGRQFSNSRSEMNVSTLELGDSALYLCASSRGQSTGELFFGEGSRLTVL.

This clonotype has ten or more counts. V and J are TRBV12-3 or TRBV12-4 and TRBJ1-2; D possibly corresponds to TRBD1 (6 bases). The CDR3 extends over 14 amino acids. V was trimmed by 3 bases and J by 8 bases, leaving 16 bases between them. The DNA for the CDR3 is TGTGCCAGCAGTTTTAAAGGGGGTGGAGAGGGCTACACCTTC. Translated, it gives CASSFKGGGEGYTF.

This clonotype showed up many times. The chain links TRBV2 to TRBJ2-2; no reliable D call. The germline V and J ends were trimmed by 5 bases and 7 bases, with 23 bases remaining between them. CDR1 SNHLY and CDR2 FYNNEI come from the germline V gene. This CDR3 is 17 amino acids long. The CDR3 DNA reads TGTGCCAGCAGTCCATCGACCGGCGACTCCGGTGGCGGGGAGCTGTTTTTT. Its translation is CASSPSTGDSGGGELFF.

This clonotype was counted ten times or more. This chain uses TRBV27 with TRBJ2-1, with 11 nucleotides matching TRBD2. Trimming at V came to 7 bases and at J to 1 base, leaving 3 bases not matched to a gene. Per germline, CDR1 MNHEY and CDR2 SMNVEV (reference sequence). CDR3 length equals 15 residues. The CDR3 DNA reads as TGTGCCAGCAATAGCGGGAGGGCGTCCTACAATGAGCAGTTCTTC. The encoded protein is CASNSGRASYNEQFF.

This clonotype was observed a single time. With a much larger clone just one base away, this may be a read error. This rearrangement joins TRBV18 to TRBJ2-7, with D possibly matching TRBD2 (5 bases). The CDR3 is 14 amino acids. CDR1 and CDR2 (germline): KGHSH, LQKENI. V was shortened by 4 bases and J by 5 bases, with 15 bases between the two germline ends. The CDR3 is CASSREGLIHEQYF. The CDR3 DNA reads as TGTGCCAGCTCACGAGAAGGACTGATCCACGAGCAGTACTTC.

In this sample, this clonotype turned up many times. The V and J genes are TRBV12-3 or TRBV12-4 and TRBJ2-1; a weak D match, TRBD2 (7 bases). V was cut by 8 bases and J by 9 bases, with 11 bases left in between. CDR3 length: 11 residues. The CDR3 loop reads CASCRGAEQFF. CDR3 DNA: TGTGCCAGCTGTCGGGGGGCTGAGCAGTTCTTC.

This clonotype was picked up many times. This rearrangement joins TRBV6-6 to TRBJ2-1, with D perhaps TRBD1 (6 bases). The V end lost 0 bases, the J end lost 8 bases, and 14 bases lay between the germline ends. Germline V gene lookup returns CDR1 MNHNY and CDR2 SVGAGI (reference sequence). This CDR3 has 15 amino acids. This chain's CDR3 is CASSYSGAKLDEQFF. The DNA for the CDR3 is TGTGCCAGCAGTTACTCGGGGGCCAAGTTAGATGAGCAGTTCTTC.

This clonotype came up many times. The chain uses TRBV15 and TRBJ1-5; 7 bases are a match to TRBD1. The CDR3 has 16 amino acids. The V and J ends lost 0 bases and 6 bases, in that order; junction bases with no gene match: 8. Germline CDR1 is LNHNV and CDR2 is YYDKDF (reference sequence). CDR3 in DNA: TGTGCCACCAGCAGAGACCCGACAGGGAGGGGTCAGCCCCAGCATTTT. As protein: CATSRDPTGRGQPQHF. The full variable domain, its missing parts supplied by reference TRBV15 and TRBJ1-5, is DAMVIQNPRYQVTQFGKPVTLSCSQTLNHNVMYWYQQKSSQAPKLLFHYYDKDFNNEADTPDNFQSRRPNTSFCFLDIRSPGLGDTAMYLCATSRDPTGRGQPQHFGDGTRLSIL.

This clonotype has at least ten counts. This chain joins TRBV13 and TRBJ2-2, with 8 bases fitting TRBD1. The CDR3 extends over 13 amino acids. J gave up 5 bases and V 8 bases, and 4 bases lay outside the gene matches. The germline V gene encodes CDR1 PRHDT and CDR2 FYEKMQ (reference sequence). The CDR3 nucleotides are TGTGCCAGCGTAGGACAGGGAACCGGGGAGCTGTTTTTT. It yields the protein CASVGQGTGELFF. Full variable domain (remainder filled in from reference TRBV13 and TRBJ2-2): AAGVIQSPRHLIKEKRETATLKCYPIPRHDTVYWYQQGPGQDPQFLISFYEKMQSDKGSIPDRFSAQQFSDYHSELNMSSLELGDSALYFCASVGQGTGELFFGEGSRLTVL.

This clonotype was seen ten or more times. The chain links TRBV29-1 to TRBJ1-3; no firm D call. The CDR3 is made up of 13 amino acids. Trimming shortened V by 4 bases and J by 0 bases, and 7 bases separated the two germline ends. CDR1 is SQVTM, CDR2 ANQGSEA, per germline. The CDR3 DNA is TGCAGCGTTGGGGCTAACTCTGGAAACACCATATATTTT. Its protein product is CSVGANSGNTIYF.

In its sample, this clonotype was seen many times. CDR3 amino acids: CAWREKRQGSSPLHF. The CDR3 DNA follows: TGTGCCTGGAGGGAGAAACGACAGGGAAGCTCACCCCTCCACTTT. The V call is TRBV30, the J call TRBJ1-6; 7 bases map to TRBD1. Per germline, CDR1 GTSNPN and CDR2 SVGIG (reference sequence). This CDR3 region has 15 residues. The V gene end was trimmed by 3 bases and the J gene end by 10 bases; junction bases not matched to a gene: 12.

This clonotype was found many times. The chain has TRBV5-1 and TRBJ2-3; D is possibly TRBD2 (5 bases). In germline, CDR1 is SGHRS, CDR2 YFSETQ. V was pared by 1 base and J by 3 bases, with 12 bases between. This CDR3 contains 15 residues. The CDR3 DNA reads TGCGCCAGCAGCTTGTCGGGCCCGGGGACAGATACGCAGTATTTT. Translating gives CASSLSGPGTDTQYF.

Worth noting for this clonotype: A much larger clone lies a single base off, so this may be a read error. The J gene is TRBJ2-7, the V gene TRBV4-2; no definite D call. The length of the CDR3 is 14 residues. CDR1 and CDR2 (germline): LGHNA, YNFKEQ. The V gene lost 0 bases and the J gene lost 2 bases, with 8 bases spanning the gap. CDR3 DNA: TGTGCCAGCAGCCAAGAAGTTCTCGCCTACGAGCAGTACTTC. Protein: CASSQEVLAYEQYF.

Comment on this clonotype: Germline and junction disagree at one end, which may indicate a read error. This CDR3 reads CANSLGAGFGTGELFF. In DNA, the CDR3 is TGCGCCAACAGCTTAGGTGCAGGGTTTGGCACCGGGGAGCTGTTTTTT. The V and J genes are TRBV7-6 and TRBJ2-2, with D perhaps matching TRBD1 (5 bases). CDR1 is SGHVS, CDR2 FNYEAQ, per germline. The CDR3 sequence is 16 residues long.

For this clonotype: This may be a read error: a much more frequent sequence differs by one nucleotide. This chain uses TRBV5-1 with TRBJ2-1, with D possibly matching TRBD1 (5 bases). CDR3 length: 15 residues. The germline V gene encodes CDR1 SGHRS and CDR2 YFSETQ. The CDR3 is CASSLAGDSRNEQFF. The CDR3 DNA reads as TGTGCCAGCAGCTTAGCCGGAGACAGCCGAAATGAGCAGTTCTTC. The variable domain in full, with the rest retrieved from reference TRBV5-1 and TRBJ2-1, is KAGVTQTPRYLIKTRGQQVTLSCSPISGHRSVSWYQQTPGQGLQFLFEYFSETQRNKGNFPGRFSGRQFSNSRSEMNVSTLELGDSALYLCASSLAGDSRNEQFFGPGTRLTVL.

Many counts were recorded for this clonotype. V gene TRBV19 combines with J gene TRBJ2-2; a weak D match, TRBD2 (6 bases). This CDR3 spans 16 amino acids. The V end was cut by 5 bases, the J end by 4 bases, with 17 bases between. Germline V gives CDR1 LNHDA, CDR2 SQIVND (reference sequence). The chain's CDR3 is CASSSGPRGGTGELFF. For the CDR3, the DNA is TGTGCCAGTAGTTCGGGGCCGCGGGGCGGCACCGGGGAGCTGTTTTTT.